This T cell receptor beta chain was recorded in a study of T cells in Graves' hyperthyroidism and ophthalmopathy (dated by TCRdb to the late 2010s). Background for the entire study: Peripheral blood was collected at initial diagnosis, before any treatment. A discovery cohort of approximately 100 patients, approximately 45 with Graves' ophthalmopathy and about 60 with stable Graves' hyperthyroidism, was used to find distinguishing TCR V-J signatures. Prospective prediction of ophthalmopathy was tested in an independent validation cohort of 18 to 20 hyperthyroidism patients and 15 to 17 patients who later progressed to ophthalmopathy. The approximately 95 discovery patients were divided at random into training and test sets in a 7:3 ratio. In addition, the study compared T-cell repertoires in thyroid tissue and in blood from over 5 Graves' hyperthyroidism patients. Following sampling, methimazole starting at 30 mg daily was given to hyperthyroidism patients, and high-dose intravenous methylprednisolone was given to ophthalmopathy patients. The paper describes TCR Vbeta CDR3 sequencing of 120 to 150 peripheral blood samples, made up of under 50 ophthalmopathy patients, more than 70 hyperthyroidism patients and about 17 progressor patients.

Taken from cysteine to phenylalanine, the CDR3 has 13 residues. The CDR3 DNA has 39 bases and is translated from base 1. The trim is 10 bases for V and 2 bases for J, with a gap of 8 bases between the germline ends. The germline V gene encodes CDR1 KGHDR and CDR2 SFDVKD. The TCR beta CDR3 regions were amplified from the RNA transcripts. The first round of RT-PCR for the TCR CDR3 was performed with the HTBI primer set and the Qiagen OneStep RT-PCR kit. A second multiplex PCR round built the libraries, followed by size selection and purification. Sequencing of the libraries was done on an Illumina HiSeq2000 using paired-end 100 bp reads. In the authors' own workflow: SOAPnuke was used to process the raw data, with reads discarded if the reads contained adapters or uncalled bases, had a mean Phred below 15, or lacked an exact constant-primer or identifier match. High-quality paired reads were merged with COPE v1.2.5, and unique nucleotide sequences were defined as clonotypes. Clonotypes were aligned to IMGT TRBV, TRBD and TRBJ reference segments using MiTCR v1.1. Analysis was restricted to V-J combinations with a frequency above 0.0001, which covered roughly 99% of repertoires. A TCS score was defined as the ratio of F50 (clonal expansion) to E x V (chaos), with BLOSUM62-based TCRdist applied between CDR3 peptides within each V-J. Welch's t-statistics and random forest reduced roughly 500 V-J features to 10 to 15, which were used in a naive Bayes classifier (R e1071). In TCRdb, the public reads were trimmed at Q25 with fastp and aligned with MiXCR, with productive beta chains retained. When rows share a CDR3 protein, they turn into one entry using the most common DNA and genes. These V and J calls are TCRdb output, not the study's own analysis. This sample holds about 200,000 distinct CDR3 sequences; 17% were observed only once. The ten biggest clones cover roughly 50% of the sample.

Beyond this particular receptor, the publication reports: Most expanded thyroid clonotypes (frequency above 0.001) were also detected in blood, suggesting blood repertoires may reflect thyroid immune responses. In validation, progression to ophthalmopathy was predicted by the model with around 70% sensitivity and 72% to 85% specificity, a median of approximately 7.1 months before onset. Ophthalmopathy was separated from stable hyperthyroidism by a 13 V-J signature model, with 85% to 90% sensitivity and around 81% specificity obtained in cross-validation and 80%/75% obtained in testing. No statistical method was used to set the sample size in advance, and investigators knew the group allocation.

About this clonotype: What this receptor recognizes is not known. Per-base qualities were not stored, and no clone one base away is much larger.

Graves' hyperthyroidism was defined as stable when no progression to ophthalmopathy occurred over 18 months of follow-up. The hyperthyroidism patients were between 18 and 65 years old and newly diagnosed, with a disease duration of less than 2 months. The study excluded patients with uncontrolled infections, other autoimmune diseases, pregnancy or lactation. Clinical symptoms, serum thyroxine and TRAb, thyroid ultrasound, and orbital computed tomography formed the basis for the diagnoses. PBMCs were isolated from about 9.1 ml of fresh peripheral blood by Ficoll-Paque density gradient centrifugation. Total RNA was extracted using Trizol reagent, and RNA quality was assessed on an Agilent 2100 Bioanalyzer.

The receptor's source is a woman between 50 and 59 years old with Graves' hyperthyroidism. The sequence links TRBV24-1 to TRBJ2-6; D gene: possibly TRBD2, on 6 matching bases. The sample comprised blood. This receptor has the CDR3 CATGTAGANVLTF. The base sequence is TGTGCCACGGGGACTGCTGGGGCCAACGTCCTGACTTTC.